This T cell receptor (delta chain) emerged from a study of gamma-delta T cells after stem cell transplantation. TCRdb re-called clones from the RT-PCR reads using CATT. Among around 1,200 delta-chain clones listed, roughly 8.5% were seen once. Germline CDR1 reads GEAIGNYY; CDR2 reads EKD. There are 18 residues in the CDR3. As regards this clone: A far more abundant clone sits one base away, making this likely a read error. The same CDR3 can be traced to other DNA sequences in this sample.

The TCR sequence derives from a human donor. It is not recorded whose cells these are; they may come from a transplant donor. The specimen was gamma-delta T cells. This chain links TRDV2 with TRDJ3; D unresolved. The DNA for the CDR3 is TGCGCCTGTGACCCGGTAGTCCCCAGCTCCTGGGACACCCGACAGATGTTTTTC. Translation gives CACDPVVPSSWDTRQMFF.